The source of this TCR beta chain is a study of T cells in Graves' hyperthyroidism and ophthalmopathy. About the study: Initial diagnosis, before any treatment, was when peripheral blood was collected.

Criteria for exclusion of patients were uncontrolled infection, other autoimmune disease, pregnancy or lactation. Clinicians diagnosed patients from clinical symptoms, serum thyroxine and TRAb, thyroid ultrasound and orbital computed tomography. The authors obtained PBMCs from more than 9.5 ml of fresh peripheral blood. V gave up 2 bases and J gave up 0 bases; unmatched junction bases: 3. The CDR3 length is 17 residues. Germline V gene sequence: CDR1 MDHEN, CDR2 SYDVKM. The TCR beta CDR3 regions underwent amplification using RNA transcripts as the source. The study used the HTBI primer set for a first-round RT-PCR of the TCR CDR3. In TCRdb, the multiplex PCR reads were re-called with MiXCR into one record per CDR3 protein. Seen here are a few hundred thousand distinct CDR3 sequences, around 16% observed once, and the top ten hold approximately 3.5%. This clonotype was seen at least ten times.

The V gene is TRBV28, the J gene TRBJ2-7; TRBD2 agrees at 14 bases. The sequence derives from a woman aged 40 to 55 with Graves' ophthalmopathy. The sample was blood. The CDR3, as DNA: TGTGCCAGCAGTTTAAGACTAGCGGGAGGGCCCTCCTACGAGCAGTACTTC. This codes for CASSLRLAGGPSYEQYF.